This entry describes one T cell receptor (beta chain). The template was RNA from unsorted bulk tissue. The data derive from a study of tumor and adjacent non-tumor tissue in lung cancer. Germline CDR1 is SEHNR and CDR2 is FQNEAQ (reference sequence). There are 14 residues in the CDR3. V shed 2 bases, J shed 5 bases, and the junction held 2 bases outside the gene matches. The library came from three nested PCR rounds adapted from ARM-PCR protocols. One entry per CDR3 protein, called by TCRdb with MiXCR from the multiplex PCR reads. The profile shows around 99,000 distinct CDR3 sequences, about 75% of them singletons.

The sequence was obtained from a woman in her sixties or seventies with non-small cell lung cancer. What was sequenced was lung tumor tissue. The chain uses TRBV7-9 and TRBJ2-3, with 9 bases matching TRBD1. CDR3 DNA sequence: TGTGCCAGCAGCTTAACAGGGGGCCTAGATACGCAGTATTTT. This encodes CASSLTGGLDTQYF.